The rows below give T cell receptor beta chains drawn from one sample of a study of human T cells and chemical hapten exposure. TCRdb processed the RACE reads anew with MiXCR; each CDR3 protein has one entry. Of 56,000 or so distinct CDR3 sequences in the sample, 8.5% to 10% were seen once. Here the sequenced sample was whole blood, taken in connection with sensitization to the hapten diphenylcyclopropenone (DPC). These receptors all come from a woman aged 25 to 39 with alopecia areata. Some clones in this sample may be carry-over from other donors' samples. Each CDR3 is given with its conserved first and last residue. The D gene is left open where the match is weak. Size is stated for part of the rows, as once, few or many counts, or as a class when the clone is expanded.

clone size | J gene | V gene | D gene | CDR3 DNA | CDR3 protein
- | TRBJ1-1 | TRBV4-1 | - | TGCGCCAGCAGCCAAGATGCTGGGGGAGACAGGAACACTGAAGCTTTCTTT | CASSQDAGGDRNTEAFF
few | TRBJ2-7 | TRBV4-1 | TRBD1 | TGCGCCAGCAGCCCCAAGACAGGGACCATCACCTACGAGCAGTACTTC | CASSPKTGTITYEQYF
- | TRBJ1-2 | TRBV2 | - | TGTGCCAGCAGTGACGACCGTCCCAATGGCTACACCTTC | CASSDDRPNGYTF
few | TRBJ2-7 | TRBV10-3 | - | TGTGCCATCAGCGATCCGACAGCCCGGGGCTACGAGCAGTACTTC | CAISDPTARGYEQYF
once | TRBJ1-1 | TRBV18 | - | TGTGCCAGCTCACCAATAGGGAACACTGAAGCTTTCTTT | CASSPIGNTEAFF
- | TRBJ2-3 | TRBV4-1 | TRBD2 | TGCGGAAGGAGGGCTAGCGGGGGGGCAGCAGATACGCAGTATTTT | CGRRASGGAADTQYF
- | TRBJ2-5 | TRBV5-5 | TRBD1 | TGTGCCAGCAGCTTCGGGACAGGGGACCAAGAGACCCAGTACTTC | CASSFGTGDQETQYF
few | TRBJ2-5 | TRBV20-1 | TRBD2 | TGCAGTGCCTCGACTAGCGGGGGAGAGACCCAGTACTTC | CSASTSGGETQYF
few | TRBJ2-1 | TRBV7-7 | - | TGTGCCAGCAGCTTAGCGGGGGTAGGGAATGAGCAGTTCTTC | CASSLAGVGNEQFF
few | TRBJ2-3 | TRBV4-3 | - | TGCGCCAGCAGCCAAGCCGGGACGGCGCAGTATTTT | CASSQAGTAQYF
- | TRBJ2-7 | TRBV7-8 | - | TGTGCCAGCAGCGCCGAAAAGGGGCTCGAGCAGTACTTC | CASSAEKGLEQYF
- | TRBJ2-7 | TRBV20-1 | - | TGCAGTGCTAGAGATAGATTGGCGGGGTCCTACGAGCAGTACTTC | CSARDRLAGSYEQYF
many | TRBJ2-3 | TRBV5-5 | TRBD2 | TGTGCCAGCAGTTTCTTAGGTGCGGGAGGTTCAGATACGCAGTATTTT | CASSFLGAGGSDTQYF
- | TRBJ2-1 | TRBV28 | TRBD2 | TGTGCCAGCAGTCCCGCGGGACTAAAGTACAATGAGCAGTTCTTC | CASSPAGLKYNEQFF
- | TRBJ2-7 | TRBV7-7 | - | TGTGCCAGCAGCTTAGCAACAGGGACTCGCTACGAGCAGTACTTC | CASSLATGTRYEQYF
- | TRBJ2-5 | TRBV6-5 | - | TGTGCCAGCAGTTACCAGGGGTCGGTGGAAGAGACCCAGTACTTC | CASSYQGSVEETQYF